One and the same sample provided the 24 T cell receptor beta chains below, sequenced in a study of shared clonotypes between healthy human individuals. Selected positively for CCR7 and CD45RO-negative, naive CD8 cells excluded terminally differentiated effector memory CD45RA+ cells. Sequenced by immunoSEQ multiplex PCR; TCRdb stores in-frame clones only, minus some. The sample holds roughly 590,000 clones; about 95% are singletons and the top ten take 0.095% to 0.12%. The sample taken for sequencing was naive CD8+ T cells sorted from blood. Receptors were obtained from a woman aged 25 to 39 in good health.

The chain is built from TRBV13 and TRBJ2-7; no clear D gene. CDR3 length equals 14 residues. V was pared by 1 base and J by 4 bases, with 11 bases between. CDR1 is PRHDT and CDR2 is FYEKMQ in the germline V gene (reference sequence). This chain's CDR3 is CASSLESRKYEQYF. CDR3 coding DNA: TGTGCCAGCAGCTTAGAGAGCAGGAAATACGAGCAGTACTTC.

The gene calls are TRBV4-1 and TRBJ1-1; D is perhaps TRBD1 (5 bases). This CDR3 is built from 13 residues. V dropped 6 bases and J dropped 6 bases, with 14 bases sitting between them. In germline, CDR1 is MGHRA, CDR2 YSYEKL. The CDR3 here is CASSRNLGAEAFF. For the CDR3, the DNA is TGCGCCAGCAGTCGGAATCTAGGGGCTGAAGCTTTCTTT.

The chain joins TRBV6-5 to TRBJ1-1; a possible D gene is TRBD1 (5 bases). Per germline, CDR1 MNHEY and CDR2 SVGAGI. V shed 4 bases and J shed 8 bases, with 17 bases lying between them. The CDR3 contains 14 residues. The CDR3 nucleotides read TGTGCCAGCAGTTTGGACCGGGACGGTGGGGAAGCTTTCTTT. It translates to CASSLDRDGGEAFF.

About this clone: Within the sample, other DNA sequences also encode this same CDR3. This chain uses TRBV7-9 with TRBJ2-7; no clear D gene. With 5 bases removed from V and 5 bases from J, the gap between germline ends came to 10 bases. Germline assignment: CDR1 SEHNR and CDR2 FQNEAQ (reference sequence). The CDR3 contains 12 residues. The CDR3 DNA reads as TGTGCCAGCAGCCTGGCAGGTGACGAGCAGTACTTC. Amino acids: CASSLAGDEQYF.

V usage is TRBV5-1 and J usage is TRBJ2-1, with D possibly being TRBD1 (5 bases). This CDR3 spans 14 amino acids. The V gene lost 2 bases and the J gene lost 8 bases, with 14 bases spanning the gap. Germline V lookup: CDR1 SGHRS, CDR2 YFSETQ. CDR3 coding DNA: TGCGCCAGCAGCTTAGACCCGACAGTTCATGAGCAGTTCTTC. Protein: CASSLDPTVHEQFF.

The V gene is TRBV27, the J gene TRBJ2-2, with D uncertain. Trimming cost V 11 bases and J 2 bases, with 15 bases left between them. Germline values: CDR1 MNHEY, CDR2 SMNVEV (reference sequence). The CDR3 runs to 14 residues. The CDR3 region has the DNA TGTGCCTCATTCAAGGCAGCAAACACCGGGGAGCTGTTTTTT. Protein product: CASFKAANTGELFF.

The J gene is TRBJ1-1, the V gene TRBV5-1; D perhaps matches TRBD1 (5 bases). The CDR3 has 20 amino acids. Germline assignment: CDR1 SGHRS and CDR2 YFSETQ. V dropped 5 bases and J dropped 0 bases, with 29 bases sitting between them. CDR3 sequence: CASSVRGRVILSELNTEAFF. The CDR3 bases are TGCGCCAGCAGTGTACGGGGGAGAGTTATTCTCAGCGAATTGAACACTGAAGCTTTCTTT.

A note on this clone: The identical CDR3 is also encoded by other nucleotide sequences in the sample. The chain links TRBV7-6 to TRBJ2-1; D unclear. With 1 base removed from V and 1 base from J, the gap between germline ends came to 5 bases. The CDR3 has 14 residues. The germline CDR1 and CDR2 sequences are SGHVS and FNYEAQ. Here the CDR3 reads CASSLGGSYNEQFF. The CDR3 DNA is TGTGCCAGCAGCTTAGGGGGATCCTACAATGAGCAGTTCTTC.

On this clone itself: This sample includes further DNA sequences coding for the same CDR3. The rearrangement uses TRBV7-9 and TRBJ1-5; TRBD1 matches 8 bases. This CDR3 is 15 amino acids long. Trimming cost V 6 bases and J 2 bases; bases outside gene matches: 6. The V gene's germline CDR1 is SEHNR and CDR2 FQNEAQ (reference sequence). CDR3 nucleotide sequence: TGTGCCAGCAGTTCCCAGGGGGCCGGCAATCAGCCCCAGCATTTT. The encoded protein is CASSSQGAGNQPQHF. Full variable domain (remainder filled in from reference TRBV7-9 and TRBJ1-5): DTGVSQNPRHKITKRGQNVTFRCDPISEHNRLYWYRQTLGQGPEFLTYFQNEAQLEKSRLLSDRFSAERPKGSFSTLEIQRTEQGDSAMYLCASSSQGAGNQPQHFGDGTRLSIL.

J is TRBJ1-3 and V is TRBV13; D not resolved. The CDR3 runs to 13 residues. In germline, CDR1 is PRHDT, CDR2 FYEKMQ (reference sequence). V lost 0 bases to trimming and J lost 4 bases, with 4 bases between them. The CDR3 loop is CASSLGLGNTIYF. The CDR3 nucleotides read TGTGCCAGCAGCTTAGGGCTAGGAAACACCATATATTTT. Full variable domain (remainder filled in from reference TRBV13 and TRBJ1-3): AAGVIQSPRHLIKEKRETATLKCYPIPRHDTVYWYQQGPGQDPQFLISFYEKMQSDKGSIPDRFSAQQFSDYHSELNMSSLELGDSALYFCASSLGLGNTIYFGEGSWLTVV.

The gene calls are TRBV28 and TRBJ2-1; the match to TRBD2 covers 7 bases. The germline CDR1 and CDR2 sequences are MDHEN and SYDVKM. The CDR3 contains 15 residues. The J segment lost 4 bases and the V segment lost 2 bases, leaving 5 bases of the junction unmatched. The CDR3 region has the DNA TGTGCCAGCAGTTTAGGGACTACGGAATACAATGAGCAGTTCTTC. This encodes CASSLGTTEYNEQFF. The whole variable domain, remainder taken from reference TRBV28 and TRBJ2-1, is DVKVTQSSRYLVKRTGEKVFLECVQDMDHENMFWYRQDPGLGLRLIYFSYDVKMKEKGDIPEGYSVSREKKERFSLILESASTNQTSMYLCASSLGTTEYNEQFFGPGTRLTVL.

This sequence joins TRBV13 and TRBJ1-1; 9 bases line up with TRBD1. From germline, CDR1 is PRHDT and CDR2 FYEKMQ (reference sequence). The CDR3 is 14 residues long. The trim removed 6 bases at V and 5 bases at J, leaving 7 bases unmatched. Written as DNA, the CDR3 is TGTGCCAGCAGTTCCGGGACAGGGATGACTGAAGCTTTCTTT. Translating it yields CASSSGTGMTEAFF.

The J gene is TRBJ2-7, the V gene TRBV4-1; TRBD2 is a possible D gene (6 bases). The germline V gene has CDR1 MGHRA and CDR2 YSYEKL. V dropped 2 bases and J dropped 5 bases, with 16 bases sitting between them. The CDR3 runs 15 residues. The CDR3 DNA reads as TGCGCCAGCAGCCAAAGACCGGGACTCCTCCACGAGCAGTACTTC. It is translated as CASSQRPGLLHEQYF.

As for this clone: Other DNA sequences in this specimen translate into the identical CDR3. This chain joins TRBV7-9 and TRBJ2-1; D remains ambiguous. The CDR3 is made up of 10 amino acids. V was pared by 1 base and J by 9 bases, with 1 base between. The V gene's germline CDR1 is SEHNR and CDR2 FQNEAQ (reference sequence). CDR3 in amino acids: CASSLGEQFF. In nucleotides, the CDR3 is TGTGCCAGCAGCTTAGGTGAGCAGTTCTTC.

The chain uses TRBV11-2 and TRBJ2-3, with 10 bases lining up with TRBD2. The CDR3 is 15 amino acids. The germline V gene has CDR1 SGHAT and CDR2 FQNNGV. V lost 5 bases, J lost 4 bases, and 6 bases stayed unmatched. The CDR3 here is CASSPSGSRADTQYF. The CDR3 DNA reads as TGTGCCAGCAGCCCTAGCGGGAGTCGGGCAGATACGCAGTATTTT.

This chain uses TRBV5-6 with TRBJ1-2; D uncertain. Germline assignment: CDR1 SGHDT and CDR2 YYEEEE. V gave up 4 bases and J gave up 0 bases, with 10 bases separating them. The CDR3 consists of 14 residues. DNA of the CDR3: TGTGCCAGCAGCGCCGGGGAGCCTAACTATGGCTACACCTTC. It specifies CASSAGEPNYGYTF.

This clone turned up a few times. The chain couples TRBV30 to TRBJ1-2, with D perhaps matching TRBD1 (5 bases). The CDR3 has 15 amino acids. The germline CDR1 and CDR2 sequences are GTSNPN and SVGIG (reference sequence). V was clipped by 6 bases and J by 5 bases, with 22 bases between them. CDR3 in DNA: TGTGCCTGCTCCCCGGCACTGGGGCGTCCTTATGGCTACACCTTC. It is translated as CACSPALGRPYGYTF.

About this clone itself: One end of the junction fails to match germline, which may point to a read error. The chain recombines TRBV13 with TRBJ2-1; 7 nucleotides match TRBD2. This CDR3 is 17 amino acids long. Germline loops: CDR1 PRHDT, CDR2 FYEKMQ (reference sequence). CDR3 sequence (DNA): TGTGCCAGCAGCATAGGACTAGTTCCGGGCTCCTACAATGAGCAGTTCTTC. This encodes CASSIGLVPGSYNEQFF.

This chain connects TRBV18 to TRBJ2-7; weak D call: TRBD1 (6 bases). The V end lost 4 bases, the J end lost 1 base, and 8 bases lay between the germline ends. Germline CDR1 KGHSH, CDR2 LQKENI. The CDR3 is 13 amino acids. In nucleotides, the CDR3 is TGTGCCAGCTCACTAGGACAGTCCTACGAGCAGTACTTC. This sequence encodes CASSLGQSYEQYF. The whole variable domain, remainder taken from reference TRBV18 and TRBJ2-7, is NAGVMQNPRHLVRRRGQEARLRCSPMKGHSHVYWYRQLPEEGLKFMVYLQKENIIDESGMPKERFSAEFPKEGPSILRIQQVVRGDSAAYFCASSLGQSYEQYFGPGTRLTVT.

This clone has a single count. The gene calls are TRBV10-2 and TRBJ1-5, with D unclear. Trimming removed 4 bases at V and 1 base at J, with 11 bases between. This CDR3 comprises 15 residues. Germline loops: CDR1 WSHSY, CDR2 SAAADI. The chain's CDR3 is CASSVSVGSNQPQHF. The DNA for the CDR3 is TGCGCCAGCAGTGTTTCCGTAGGGAGCAATCAGCCCCAGCATTTT.

The rearrangement joins TRBV6-1 to TRBJ1-5; D remains unclear. V was cut by 10 bases and J by 0 bases, with 13 bases left in between. Per the germline V gene, CDR1 is MNHNS and CDR2 is SASEGT. The CDR3 runs 14 residues. Written as DNA, the CDR3 is TGTGCCACCTCCGATTCGTATAGCAATCAGCCCCAGCATTTT. Protein sequence: CATSDSYSNQPQHF.

A note on this clone: This specimen includes other DNA sequences encoding the same CDR3. J is TRBJ2-1 and V is TRBV28; D unresolved. Germline loops: CDR1 MDHEN, CDR2 SYDVKM. This CDR3 has 15 amino acids. V lost 6 bases and J lost 0, with 12 bases in between. CDR3 sequence: CASSFLLSSYNEQFF. The DNA for the CDR3 is TGTGCCAGCAGCTTTCTCCTCAGCTCCTACAATGAGCAGTTCTTC.

The rearrangement joins TRBV27 to TRBJ2-3, with D perhaps TRBD2 (5 bases). The length of the CDR3 is 13 residues. The V end was cut by 10 bases, the J end by 7 bases, with 18 bases between. Germline loops: CDR1 MNHEY, CDR2 SMNVEV (reference sequence). The CDR3 spells CATSPTGVYTQYF. CDR3 in DNA: TGTGCCACCAGCCCTACCGGGGTTTATACGCAGTATTTT.

The chain joins TRBV10-2 to TRBJ2-3; 8 bases match TRBD2. Germline V gives CDR1 WSHSY, CDR2 SAAADI. CDR3 length: 20 residues. V lost 5 bases to trimming and J lost 0 bases; unmatched junction nucleotides: 19. The CDR3 DNA reads as TGCGCCAGCAGTTCTCTACTAGCGGTACATACAGAATTTAGCACAGATACGCAGTATTTT. Its protein is CASSSLLAVHTEFSTDTQYF.